The table lists the clone carrying this T cell receptor beta chain with many counts. This specimen belongs to a study of neurological immune-mediated disorders. The method for making cDNA was 5'RACE, and it used 10-nucleotide random UMIs. TCRdb analysed the 5' RACE reads with MiXCR anew, one entry per CDR3 protein. The table records roughly 45,000 distinct CDR3 sequences, 3% of them present only once. The CDR3 runs to 13 residues. CDR1 is SGHDT, CDR2 YYEEEE, per germline. Deletions cut 4 bases from V and 7 bases from J, with 12 bases between. Unsorted libraries were generated from 2 million PBMCs. These cells had been stored in RNAlater at -80 C.

This chain links TRBV5-6 with TRBJ1-5; D uncertain. The source of this sequence is a woman between 45 and 65 years old with multiple sclerosis. What was sequenced was PBMCs. The CDR3 DNA reads as TGTGCCAGCAGCAGGGCGGGGAGCCAGCCCCAGCATTTT. Translation: CASSRAGSQPQHF.